What follows is one T cell receptor (beta chain) and its context. Its antigen is unidentified. Between the trimmed V and J ends, which lost 7 bases and 9 bases, there was a span of 13 bases. The CDR3 runs to 12 residues. Per germline, CDR1 MNHNY and CDR2 SVGAGI (reference sequence). Clones were sequenced by immunoSEQ multiplex PCR, and TCRdb holds only the in-frame ones, with some missing. The sample records some 2 million clones, about 94% being singletons. Naive CD8 cells lacked CD45RO, underwent positive selection for CCR7 and left out terminally differentiated effector memory CD45RA+ cells. These data originate in a study of shared clonotypes between healthy human individuals. Study-level information: Per-donor plates numbered three CD4 naive, three CD4 memory, two CD8 naive and one CD8 memory. Study results and limitations: Researchers found naive subsets generally carried larger estimated richness than memory subsets. Sequencing of the sorted subsets was shown by rarefaction to be incomplete despite large depth.

Sequencing input: naive CD8+ T cells sorted from blood. The rearrangement uses TRBV6-6 and TRBJ2-4; a weak D match, TRBD1 (6 bases). This sequence originates from a man aged 18-30 years in good health. The DNA of the CDR3 is TGTGCCAGCACTCTCCAGGGGACCATTCAGTACTTC. Encoded protein: CASTLQGTIQYF.